These 21 T cell receptor beta chains share one sample of origin, sequenced in a study of blood T cell repertoires in COVID-19 (dated by TCRdb to about 2020). Receptors were amplified or captured by the immunoSEQ multiplex PCR assay. Imported from immuneACCESS, the table was reduced by TCRdb to in-frame sequences with V and J called. These copies leave out some clones; in studies compared against another copy, an unresolved V gene accounts for under half, and the cause of the remainder is not known. The sample table records just over 95,000 clones; around nine tenths of these occur just once. The top ten clonotypes cover approximately 15% of the sample. The specimen was peripheral blood. The receptors shown here come from a human donor in a cohort sampled during active COVID-19.

The chain combines TRBV7-9 with TRBJ2-5, with TRBD2 matching over 8 bases. Looked up from germline, CDR1 is SEHNR and CDR2 is FQNEAQ (reference sequence). CDR3 length: 15 residues. The ends lost 6 bases at V and 6 bases at J; junction bases unmatched: 12. As DNA, the CDR3 is TGTGCCAGCAGTGTCCCGAGCGGGAGTTTGCAGACCCAGTACTTC. This translates into CASSVPSGSLQTQYF.

This clone was seen more than once but under ten times. The V gene is TRBV24-1, the J gene TRBJ1-2; D is perhaps TRBD1 (6 bases). The CDR3 runs to 16 residues. The germline V and J ends were trimmed by 7 bases and 4 bases, with 21 bases remaining between them. Germline V lookup: CDR1 KGHDR, CDR2 SFDVKD. The CDR3 is CATRAAPQGMSYGYTF. The CDR3 nucleotides read TGTGCCACCAGAGCCGCCCCACAGGGCATGAGCTATGGCTACACCTTC.

J is TRBJ1-6 and V is TRBV10-1, with TRBD1 matching over 7 bases. CDR1 is WNHNN, CDR2 SYGVQD, per germline (reference sequence). V trimming: 3 bases; J trimming: 8 bases; junction bases outside the gene matches: 7. This CDR3 is 15 amino acids long. The CDR3 reads CASSDPGTADSPLHF. DNA for the CDR3: TGCGCCAGCAGTGATCCCGGGACAGCAGATTCACCCCTCCACTTT.

This clone occurred once. V usage is TRBV2 and J usage is TRBJ2-6, with 7 bases aligning to TRBD1. Germline V gives CDR1 SNHLY, CDR2 FYNNEI. V dropped 5 bases and J dropped 1; count of bases not matched to a gene: 2. There are 15 residues in the CDR3. This chain's CDR3 is CASSLQGSGANVLTF. For the CDR3, the DNA is TGTGCCAGCAGTCTACAGGGGTCTGGGGCCAACGTCCTGACTTTC.

This clone showed up just once. The chain is built from TRBV3-1 (or the pseudogene TRBV3-2) and TRBJ2-3; the match to TRBD2 covers 7 bases. V lost 10 bases to trimming and J lost 7 bases; unmatched junction nucleotides: 11. Germline V lookup: CDR1 LGHDT, CDR2 YNNKEL (reference sequence). The CDR3 length is 13 residues. CDR3 loop: CATQTLGGNTQYF. The CDR3 DNA reads TGTGCCACCCAAACGCTCGGGGGGAATACGCAGTATTTT.

J is TRBJ2-7 and V is TRBV12-3 or TRBV12-4; perhaps TRBD1 as D (5 bases). V was clipped by 7 bases and J by 6 bases, with 7 bases between them. The CDR3 loop spans 10 amino acids. The CDR3: CASKGREQYF. Written as DNA, the CDR3 is TGTGCCAGCAAGGGGCGCGAGCAGTACTTC.

This chain connects TRBV11-2 to TRBJ2-1; 8 bases are a match to TRBD2. CDR1 SGHAT and CDR2 FQNNGV come from the germline V gene. The CDR3 is made up of 17 amino acids. With V trimmed by 0 bases and J by 2 bases, 6 bases remained unmatched. CDR3 nucleotide sequence: TGTGCCAGCAGCTTAGACCTCCTAGCGGGCGCCTACAATGAGCAGTTCTTC. It specifies CASSLDLLAGAYNEQFF.

The J gene is TRBJ1-2, the V gene TRBV7-9, with D possibly matching TRBD1 (5 bases). V shed 1 base and J shed 0 bases, with 9 bases lying between them. This CDR3 has 15 residues. The germline V gene encodes CDR1 SEHNR and CDR2 FQNEAQ (reference sequence). CDR3 residues: CASSLGPGTNYGYTF. CDR3 nucleotides: TGTGCCAGCAGCTTAGGGCCAGGGACTAACTATGGCTACACCTTC.

The rearrangement uses TRBV5-1 and TRBJ2-3, with 8 bases aligning to TRBD1. V lost 4 bases, J lost 1 base, and 14 bases stayed unmatched. The CDR3 contains 18 residues. From germline, CDR1 is SGHRS and CDR2 YFSETQ. The CDR3 nucleotides read TGCGCCAGCAGCAGACAGGGGTTTATCGCTCCTGGCACAGATACGCAGTATTTT. It encodes CASSRQGFIAPGTDTQYF.

V usage is TRBV30 and J usage is TRBJ2-2, with D uncertain. Looked up from germline, CDR1 is GTSNPN and CDR2 is SVGIG (reference sequence). Trimming cost V 1 base and J 1 base, with 10 bases left between them. This CDR3 region has 15 residues. This CDR3 is CAWSGTTMNTGELFF. The CDR3, as DNA: TGTGCCTGGAGTGGCACTACAATGAACACCGGGGAGCTGTTTTTT. The full variable domain, with the rest looked up from reference TRBV30 and TRBJ2-2, is SQTIHQWPATLVQPVGSPLSLECTVEGTSNPNLYWYRQAAGRGLQLLFYSVGIGQISSEVPQNLSASRPQDRQFILSSKKLLLSDSGFYLCAWSGTTMNTGELFFGEGSRLTVL.

A few counts support this clone. V usage is TRBV4-1 and J usage is TRBJ2-7, with TRBD2 as a possible D gene (7 bases). Germline CDR1 is MGHRA and CDR2 is YSYEKL. Between the trimmed V and J ends, which lost 0 bases and 4 bases, there was a span of 16 bases. This CDR3 has 16 residues. The CDR3 region has the DNA TGCGCCAGCAGCCAAGAAGGTTGGGGAGGGGGGTACGAGCAGTACTTC. Encoded protein: CASSQEGWGGGYEQYF.

J is TRBJ1-1 and V is TRBV7-2, with D perhaps TRBD1 (6 bases). CDR1 SGHTA and CDR2 FQGNSA come from the germline V gene. Trimming removed 6 bases from V and 8 bases from J, with 16 bases in between. This CDR3 spans 13 amino acids. The DNA for the CDR3 is TGTGCCAGCAGTCGGGCGGGGGCGTTGGAAGCTTTCTTT. Amino acids: CASSRAGALEAFF.

The chain employs TRBV4-2 and TRBJ1-2; 7 nucleotides line up with TRBD1. Germline V gene lookup returns CDR1 LGHNA and CDR2 YNFKEQ. The length of the CDR3 is 17 residues. V shed 0 bases and J 2 bases; nucleotides not matched to a gene: 9. This CDR3 is CASSQDSGQVANYGYTF. CDR3 coding DNA: TGTGCCAGCAGCCAAGATTCCGGACAGGTCGCCAACTATGGCTACACCTTC.

This rearrangement joins TRBV7-9 to TRBJ2-5; D gene ambiguous. The CDR3 is 15 residues long. Looked up from germline, CDR1 is SEHNR and CDR2 is FQNEAQ (reference sequence). Trimming stripped 1 base from V and 2 bases from J, with 11 bases between. The CDR3 is CASSLGQSAQETQYF. The CDR3 DNA is TGTGCCAGCAGCTTAGGGCAGTCCGCTCAAGAGACCCAGTACTTC.

V and J are TRBV24-1 and TRBJ2-1, with D tentatively TRBD2 (7 bases). CDR1 and CDR2 from the germline V gene are KGHDR and SFDVKD. The CDR3 totals 15 residues. V lost 2 bases and J 3 bases, leaving 10 bases between the germline ends. CDR3 coding DNA: TGTGCCACCAGTGATTCAGGGGACTACTACAATGAGCAGTTCTTC. It encodes CATSDSGDYYNEQFF.

The gene calls are TRBV5-1 and TRBJ1-1; TRBD1 matches 9 bases. This CDR3 region has 14 residues. CDR1 and CDR2 from the germline V gene are SGHRS and YFSETQ. The V segment lost 5 bases and the J segment 5 bases; nucleotides outside the gene matches: 7. The CDR3 DNA follows: TGCGCCAGCAGTTCCACAGGGGGCCGAACTGAAGCTTTCTTT. It encodes CASSSTGGRTEAFF.

This chain connects TRBV20-1 to TRBJ1-1, with D perhaps matching TRBD1 (5 bases). The CDR3 contains 14 residues. Germline loops: CDR1 DFQATT, CDR2 SNEGSKA (reference sequence). V lost 3 bases, J lost 0 bases, and 11 bases lay in between. The CDR3 DNA is TGCAGTGCTAGTAGGGGTCCGATGAACACTGAAGCTTTCTTT. This gives the protein CSASRGPMNTEAFF.

V and J are TRBV7-6 and TRBJ1-6, with D tentatively TRBD1 (5 bases). The germline V and J ends were trimmed by 4 bases and 7 bases, with 17 bases remaining between them. Germline assignment: CDR1 SGHVS and CDR2 FNYEAQ. CDR3 size: 16 residues. Here the CDR3 DNA reads TGTGCCAGCAGCTCCGCCCCTCAGGGCTCCAATTCACCCCTCCACTTT. The encoded protein is CASSSAPQGSNSPLHF.

The chain is built from TRBV4-1 and TRBJ2-5; 7 nucleotides line up with TRBD1. Germline CDR1 MGHRA, CDR2 YSYEKL. This CDR3 contains 16 residues. With 0 bases clipped from V and 6 bases from J, the junction kept 10 bases outside the gene matches. In DNA, the CDR3 is TGCGCCAGCAGCCAAGATTGGAGACAGGGTCGGCAGACCCAGTACTTC. Translation: CASSQDWRQGRQTQYF.

The CDR3, as DNA: TGTGCCAGCAGTGTAGATGGGCCGAGAAATTCACCCCTCCACTTT. This gives the protein CASSVDGPRNSPLHF. The chain joins TRBV2 to TRBJ1-6; D is unresolved. This CDR3 region has 15 residues. Trimming left V 4 bases short and J 7 bases short, with 14 bases between. From germline, CDR1 is SNHLY and CDR2 FYNNEI.

This clone has more than one count but fewer than ten. The rearrangement links TRBV6-5 to TRBJ2-3, with TRBD1 as a possible D gene (6 bases). Germline V gene data show CDR1 as MNHEY and CDR2 as SVGAGI. This CDR3 contains 14 residues. V dropped 5 bases and J dropped 5 bases, with 14 bases sitting between them. This chain's CDR3 is CASSTPGHIDTQYF. DNA of the CDR3: TGTGCCAGCAGTACCCCGGGACATATAGATACGCAGTATTTT.